The T cell receptor (beta chain) under discussion was sequenced for a study of Tregs in tolerant kidney transplant recipients. In the study overall: Recipients received nonmyeloablative bone marrow transplants from related graft donors, with transient mixed chimerism. Notes on the study in general: Few patients were studied, so findings need validation in larger groups. For some patients, primers changed over time, blocking nucleotide-level comparison. Antigen-driven expansion was suggested because donor-specific Tregs expanded more than all Tregs in tolerant patients.

Repertoires were generated with immunoSEQ multiplex PCR, while TCRdb's copy carries only in-frame clones and drops some. The sample lists approximately 15,000 clones; about half were seen once. Recipient PBMCs carried a CFSE label and met irradiated graft donor PBMCs for approximately six days before FACS sorting. This CDR3 has 15 residues. Germline loops: CDR1 SGHTA, CDR2 FQGTGA. Trimming removed 1 base from V and 4 bases from J; junction bases left unmatched: 5. Remarks on this clone: As yet, its antigen is unknown.

Sequenced material: CD4+ T cells from blood cultured with allogeneic cells, taken before the transplant. This sequence originates from a human patient who received a combined kidney and bone marrow transplant. The chain employs TRBV7-3 and TRBJ2-5; 8 bases are a match to TRBD2. The CDR3 reads CASSLNGAGGETQYF. The CDR3 DNA is TGTGCCAGCAGCTTAAACGGGGCGGGAGGAGAGACCCAGTACTTC.